This passage covers 20 T cell receptor beta chains from one sample sequenced in a study of blood T cell repertoires in COVID-19. Method: immunoSEQ multiplex PCR; TCRdb's copy keeps in-frame clones and lacks some. The data contain approximately 150,000 clones, around four fifths of them singletons. Sequencing used peripheral blood. Receptor source: a human donor in a cohort sampled during active COVID-19.

This clone was counted many times. This rearrangement joins TRBV24-1 to TRBJ2-5; D unresolved. V was shortened by 3 bases and J by 1 base, with 5 bases between the two germline ends. Germline assignment: CDR1 KGHDR and CDR2 SFDVKD. The CDR3 consists of 13 residues. CDR3 coding DNA: TGTGCCACCAGTGATCAGGCCCAAGAGACCCAGTACTTC. It codes for CATSDQAQETQYF.

With regard to this clone: At one end the junction does not follow the germline gene, possibly because of a read error. The rearrangement uses TRBV2 and TRBJ2-7; tentative D call: TRBD2 (5 bases). This CDR3 spans 11 amino acids. Germline CDR1 reads SNHLY; CDR2 reads FYNNEI. The CDR3: CASRQRALVNF. In nucleotides, the CDR3 is TGTGCCAGCAGACAGAGGGCCCTAGTCAACTTC.

V gene TRBV20-1 combines with J gene TRBJ2-5; D perhaps matches TRBD1 (6 bases). This CDR3 region has 14 residues. V was shortened by 5 bases and J by 0 bases, with 13 bases between the two germline ends. The germline V gene has CDR1 DFQATT and CDR2 SNEGSKA (reference sequence). CDR3: CSAGGQLNQETQYF. In DNA, the CDR3 is TGCAGTGCTGGTGGACAGCTAAACCAAGAGACCCAGTACTTC.

This clone was found once. V is TRBV18 and J is TRBJ1-2; D ambiguous. This CDR3 is 11 amino acids long. Germline assignment: CDR1 KGHSH and CDR2 LQKENI. The V and J ends lost 4 bases and 7 bases respectively, with 7 bases between them. CDR3 nucleotide sequence: TGTGCCAGCTCACTCGGAGGTGGCTACACCTTC. Protein: CASSLGGGYTF.

This rearrangement joins TRBV7-6 to TRBJ1-4; tentatively, D is TRBD1 (6 bases). This CDR3 contains 14 residues. Germline CDR1 and CDR2: SGHVS and FNYEAQ. The ends were cut back, 4 bases at V and 3 bases at J, with 9 bases in the middle. CDR3 sequence (DNA): TGTGCCAGCAGCTCCAGGGGTTCTAATGAAAAACTGTTTTTT. Translated: CASSSRGSNEKLFF.

This chain connects TRBV5-1 to TRBJ2-3; TRBD1 matches 11 bases. Germline V gene lookup returns CDR1 SGHRS and CDR2 YFSETQ. V lost 1 base and J lost 3; bases outside the gene matches: 4. The CDR3 sequence is 16 residues long. The CDR3 bases are TGCGCCAGCAGCTTGAGGGACAGGGGGAAGACAGATACGCAGTATTTT. Its translation is CASSLRDRGKTDTQYF. Drawing the rest from reference TRBV5-1 and TRBJ2-3, the complete variable domain is KAGVTQTPRYLIKTRGQQVTLSCSPISGHRSVSWYQQTPGQGLQFLFEYFSETQRNKGNFPGRFSGRQFSNSRSEMNVSTLELGDSALYLCASSLRDRGKTDTQYFGPGTRLTVL.

The V and J genes are TRBV19 and TRBJ2-1; 9 bases line up with TRBD1. Trimming removed 8 bases from V and 10 bases from J; junction bases left unmatched: 9. CDR1 LNHDA and CDR2 SQIVND come from the germline V gene (reference sequence). CDR3 length equals 13 residues. CDR3 protein: CASWGQGGGEQFF. The CDR3 nucleotides are TGTGCCAGTTGGGGACAGGGAGGAGGGGAGCAGTTCTTC. Filled out from reference TRBV19 and TRBJ2-1, the complete variable domain reads DGGITQSPKYLFRKEGQNVTLSCEQNLNHDAMYWYRQDPGQGLRLIYYSQIVNDFQKGDIAEGYSVSREKKESFPLTVTSAQKNPTAFYLCASWGQGGGEQFFGPGTRLTVL.

The V and J genes are TRBV5-6 and TRBJ2-2, with D maybe TRBD1 (6 bases). CDR3 length: 16 residues. From germline, CDR1 is SGHDT and CDR2 YYEEEE. V was pared by 4 bases and J by 4 bases, with 17 bases between. Here the CDR3 reads CASSENRELITGELFF. CDR3 sequence (DNA): TGTGCCAGCAGCGAAAACAGGGAACTAATCACCGGGGAGCTGTTTTTT.

The chain links TRBV7-2 to TRBJ2-7; D perhaps matches TRBD2 (6 bases). Germline CDR1 SGHTA, CDR2 FQGNSA. The V gene lost 4 bases and the J gene lost 1 base, with 14 bases spanning the gap. CDR3 length: 15 residues. DNA of the CDR3: TGTGCCAGCAGCTCCCCGGGACTCACGTCCTACGAGCAGTACTTC. This translates into CASSSPGLTSYEQYF.

This chain links TRBV28 with TRBJ2-1; a weak D match, TRBD2 (5 bases). The germline V and J ends were trimmed by 5 bases and 6 bases, with 11 bases remaining between them. The CDR3 loop spans 13 amino acids. Germline V CDR1 and CDR2: MDHEN, SYDVKM. CDR3 loop: CASSKTIGNEQFF. CDR3 DNA sequence: TGTGCCAGCAGTAAGACTATAGGCAATGAGCAGTTCTTC.

The chain has TRBV6-5 and TRBJ2-1, with unresolved D. The V gene's germline CDR1 is MNHEY and CDR2 SVGAGI. The CDR3 runs to 15 residues. Trimming removed 6 bases from V and 0 bases from J, with 12 bases in between. The CDR3: CASSSTFSSYNEQFF. CDR3 bases: TGTGCCAGCAGCTCCACCTTTAGCTCCTACAATGAGCAGTTCTTC.

The chain is built from TRBV5-1 and TRBJ1-1; the match to TRBD1 covers 8 bases. Germline CDR1 reads SGHRS; CDR2 reads YFSETQ. This CDR3 has 14 amino acids. V lost 3 bases to trimming and J lost 4 bases; unmatched junction nucleotides: 5. The DNA of the CDR3 is TGCGCCAGCAGCTCCCAAACAGGGGGCACTGAAGCTTTCTTT. Translating gives CASSSQTGGTEAFF.

The CDR3 loop is CASSLTWAGGRSYNEQFF. CDR3 nucleotides: TGTGCCAGCAGCTTAACGTGGGCGGGAGGTCGCTCCTACAATGAGCAGTTCTTC. The chain is built from TRBV7-9 and TRBJ2-1, with TRBD2 matching over 8 bases. Trimming at V came to 2 bases and at J to 0 bases, leaving 9 bases not matched to a gene. CDR3 length: 18 residues. Germline V gene lookup returns CDR1 SEHNR and CDR2 FQNEAQ (reference sequence).

The chain is built from TRBV27 and TRBJ1-1; D remains ambiguous. The CDR3 sequence is 13 residues long. The germline V gene has CDR1 MNHEY and CDR2 SMNVEV (reference sequence). V shed 8 bases and J shed 3 bases, with 13 bases lying between them. CDR3 bases: TGTGCCAGCTCGGTGCAGAGGGACACTGAAGCTTTCTTT. Translating it yields CASSVQRDTEAFF.

This chain connects TRBV27 to TRBJ1-5, with 7 bases identical to TRBD1. Germline V CDR1 and CDR2: MNHEY, SMNVEV (reference sequence). With V trimmed by 5 bases and J by 4 bases, 5 bases remained unmatched. The CDR3 runs to 14 residues. The CDR3 reads CASSNGQANQPQHF. The CDR3 DNA sequence: TGTGCCAGCAGTAACGGACAGGCTAATCAGCCCCAGCATTTT.

The chain has TRBV7-8 and TRBJ2-3; D is undetermined. Per germline, CDR1 SGHVS and CDR2 FQNEAQ. Trimming cost V 0 bases and J 0 bases, with 10 bases left between them. The CDR3 has 16 amino acids. The CDR3 DNA is TGTGCCAGCAGCTTAGCCCCGGCGGCTAGCACAGATACGCAGTATTTT. Translation gives CASSLAPAASTDTQYF.

V gene TRBV5-4 combines with J gene TRBJ2-3, with 7 bases that match TRBD2. CDR3 size: 15 residues. The ends lost 3 bases at V and 2 bases at J; junction bases unmatched: 6. Germline loops: CDR1 SGHNT, CDR2 YYREEE (reference sequence). The CDR3 bases are TGTGCCAGCAGCTCGACTAGCCAGATCACAGATACGCAGTATTTT. This sequence encodes CASSSTSQITDTQYF.

The V gene is TRBV19, the J gene TRBJ1-1; a weak D match, TRBD1 (5 bases). Germline CDR1 LNHDA, CDR2 SQIVND (reference sequence). Trimming shortened V by 5 bases and J by 0 bases, and 10 bases separated the two germline ends. This CDR3 is built from 14 residues. CDR3 bases: TGTGCCAGTAGTTTACAGGAATTGAACACTGAAGCTTTCTTT. This codes for CASSLQELNTEAFF.

This clone was seen just once. The chain joins TRBV28 to TRBJ2-3; D is possibly TRBD1 (6 bases). The germline gives CDR1 MDHEN, CDR2 SYDVKM. The V gene lost 4 bases and the J gene lost 4 bases, with 18 bases spanning the gap. The CDR3 has 16 residues. The CDR3 nucleotides read TGTGCCAGCAGTTCGGACAGACACTCTTGGGCAGATACGCAGTATTTT. Translation gives CASSSDRHSWADTQYF.

The chain combines TRBV7-6 with TRBJ1-2; D is perhaps TRBD1 (5 bases). Germline V gives CDR1 SGHVS, CDR2 FNYEAQ. The CDR3 has 15 amino acids. Trimming removed 5 bases at V and 6 bases at J, with 19 bases between. CDR3 in DNA: TGTGCCAGCAGCCCTCCACCGGGGGATCTAGATGGCTACACCTTC. The encoded protein is CASSPPPGDLDGYTF.